This T cell receptor (beta chain) stems from a study of OX40 agonist ivuxolimab in advanced cancers. General observations from the study: There were also nonresponders showing low normalized T-cell clonal expansion.

The table lists this clone with a count of one. Its target is not known. The data were produced by immunoSEQ multiplex PCR, yet TCRdb's version contains in-frame clones alone and is incomplete. Among about 120,000 clones listed, roughly 90% were seen once. This clonotype was obtained from an adult with an advanced solid tumor such as melanoma, head and neck, liver or kidney cancer. The sample in question was CD4+ or CD8+ T cells sorted from blood, obtained in a trial of the OX40 agonist ivuxolimab.

The CDR3: CASSQGQNTEAFF. The DNA for the CDR3 is TGTGCCAGCAGCCAGGGACAGAACACTGAAGCTTTCTTT. J is TRBJ1-1 and V is TRBV14; D may be TRBD1 (6 bases). Trimming took 3 bases from V and 1 from J, leaving 6 bases between them. In germline, CDR1 is SGHDN, CDR2 FVKESK. The CDR3 is 13 residues long.